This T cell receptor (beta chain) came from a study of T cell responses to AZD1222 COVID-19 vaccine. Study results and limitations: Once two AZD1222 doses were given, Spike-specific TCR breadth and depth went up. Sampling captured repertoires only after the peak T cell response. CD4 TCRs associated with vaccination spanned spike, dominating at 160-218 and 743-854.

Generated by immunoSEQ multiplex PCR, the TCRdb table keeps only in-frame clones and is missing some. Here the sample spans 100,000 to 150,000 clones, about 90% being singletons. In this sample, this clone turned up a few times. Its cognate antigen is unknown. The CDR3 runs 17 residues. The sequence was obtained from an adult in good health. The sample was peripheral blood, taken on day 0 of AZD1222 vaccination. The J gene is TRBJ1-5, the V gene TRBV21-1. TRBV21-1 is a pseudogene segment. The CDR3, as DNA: TGTGCCAGCAGCAAAGTAGGGCAGCTATATAGCAATCAGCCCCAGCATTTT. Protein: CASSKVGQLYSNQPQHF.